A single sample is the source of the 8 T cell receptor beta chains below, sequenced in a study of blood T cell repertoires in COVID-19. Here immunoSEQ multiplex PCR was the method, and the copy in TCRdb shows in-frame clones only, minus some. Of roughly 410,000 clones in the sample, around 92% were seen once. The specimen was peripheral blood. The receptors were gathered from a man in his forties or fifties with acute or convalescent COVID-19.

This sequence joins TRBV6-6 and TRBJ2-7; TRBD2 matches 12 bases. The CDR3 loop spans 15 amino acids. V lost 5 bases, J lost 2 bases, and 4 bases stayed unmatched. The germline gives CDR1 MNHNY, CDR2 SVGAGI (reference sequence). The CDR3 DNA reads TGTGCCAGCAGTCTAACTAGCGGGGGGACCTACGAGCAGTACTTC. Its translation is CASSLTSGGTYEQYF.

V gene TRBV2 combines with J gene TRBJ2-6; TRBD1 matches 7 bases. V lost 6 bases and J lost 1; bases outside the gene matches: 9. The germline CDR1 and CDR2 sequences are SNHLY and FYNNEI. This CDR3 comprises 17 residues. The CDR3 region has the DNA TGTGCCAGCAGGGGGACAGCGGACCAGTCTGGGGCCAACGTCCTGACTTTC. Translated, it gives CASRGTADQSGANVLTF.

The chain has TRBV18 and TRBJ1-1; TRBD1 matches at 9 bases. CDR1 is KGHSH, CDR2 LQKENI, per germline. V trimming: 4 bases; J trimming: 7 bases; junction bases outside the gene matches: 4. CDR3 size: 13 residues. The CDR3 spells CASSRLGQGEAFF. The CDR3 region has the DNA TGTGCCAGCTCACGACTGGGACAGGGTGAAGCTTTCTTT.

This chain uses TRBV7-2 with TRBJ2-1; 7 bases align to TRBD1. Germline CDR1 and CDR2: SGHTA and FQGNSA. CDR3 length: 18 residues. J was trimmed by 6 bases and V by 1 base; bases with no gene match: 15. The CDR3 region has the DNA TGTGCCAGCAGCTTAGGGGTGATGGTAGGGGGCAATGGCAATGAGCAGTTCTTC. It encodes CASSLGVMVGGNGNEQFF. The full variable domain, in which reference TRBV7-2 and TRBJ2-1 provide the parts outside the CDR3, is GAGVSQSPSNKVTEKGKDVELRCDPISGHTALYWYRQSLGQGLEFLIYFQGNSAPDKSGLPSDRFSAERTGGSVSTLTIQRTQQEDSAVYLCASSLGVMVGGNGNEQFFGPGTRLTVL.

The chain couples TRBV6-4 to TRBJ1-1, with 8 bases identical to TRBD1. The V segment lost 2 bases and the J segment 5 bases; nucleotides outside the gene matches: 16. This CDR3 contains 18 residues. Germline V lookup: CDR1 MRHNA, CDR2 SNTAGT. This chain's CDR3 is CASSDLSGDRGEGTEAFF. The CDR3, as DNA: TGTGCCAGCAGTGACCTTTCCGGAGACAGGGGTGAAGGGACTGAAGCTTTCTTT.

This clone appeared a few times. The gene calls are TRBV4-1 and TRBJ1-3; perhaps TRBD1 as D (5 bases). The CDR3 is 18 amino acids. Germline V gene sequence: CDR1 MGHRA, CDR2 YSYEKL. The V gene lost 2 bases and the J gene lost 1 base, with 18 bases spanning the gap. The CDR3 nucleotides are TGCGCCAGCAGCCAATCACCTCAGGGTGTTGGGTCTGGAAACACCATATATTTT. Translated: CASSQSPQGVGSGNTIYF.

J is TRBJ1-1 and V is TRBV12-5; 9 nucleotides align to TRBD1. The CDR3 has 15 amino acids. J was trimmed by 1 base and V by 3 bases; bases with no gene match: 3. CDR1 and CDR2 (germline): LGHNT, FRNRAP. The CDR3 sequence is CASGLQGARNTEAFF. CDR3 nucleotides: TGTGCTAGTGGTTTACAGGGGGCGAGGAACACTGAAGCTTTCTTT.

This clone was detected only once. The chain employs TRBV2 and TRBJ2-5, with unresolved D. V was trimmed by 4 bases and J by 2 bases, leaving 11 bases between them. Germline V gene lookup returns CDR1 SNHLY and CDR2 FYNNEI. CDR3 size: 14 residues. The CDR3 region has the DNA TGTGCCAGCAGTGGACATACAAATCAAGAGACCCAGTACTTC. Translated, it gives CASSGHTNQETQYF.